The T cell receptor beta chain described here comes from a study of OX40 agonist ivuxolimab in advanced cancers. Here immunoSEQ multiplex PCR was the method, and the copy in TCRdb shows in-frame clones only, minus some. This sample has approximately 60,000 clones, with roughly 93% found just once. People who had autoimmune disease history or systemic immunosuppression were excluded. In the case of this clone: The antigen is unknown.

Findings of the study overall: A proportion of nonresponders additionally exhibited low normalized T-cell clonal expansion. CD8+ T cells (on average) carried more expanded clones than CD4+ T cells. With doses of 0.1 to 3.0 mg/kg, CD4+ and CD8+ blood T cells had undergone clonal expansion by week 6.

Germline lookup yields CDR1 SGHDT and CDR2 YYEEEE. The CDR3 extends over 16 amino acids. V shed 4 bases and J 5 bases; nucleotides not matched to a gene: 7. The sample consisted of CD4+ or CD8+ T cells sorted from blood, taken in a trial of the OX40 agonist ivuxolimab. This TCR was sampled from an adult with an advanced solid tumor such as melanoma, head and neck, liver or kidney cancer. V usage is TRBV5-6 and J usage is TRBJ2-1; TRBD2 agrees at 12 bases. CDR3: CASSNRLAGAHNEQFF. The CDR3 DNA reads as TGTGCCAGCAGCAATAGACTAGCGGGAGCACACAATGAGCAGTTCTTC.